These T cell receptor beta chains were read from a single sample in a study of OX40 agonist ivuxolimab in advanced cancers. Profiling relied on immunoSEQ multiplex PCR, and the TCRdb table lists in-frame clones only, not all of them. Of 30,000 or so clones listed, roughly nine tenths are singletons. The input for sequencing was CD4+ or CD8+ T cells sorted from blood, taken in a trial of the OX40 agonist ivuxolimab. The origin of the receptors is an adult with an advanced solid tumor such as melanoma, head and neck, liver or kidney cancer. CDR3s include the opening cysteine and the closing phenylalanine or tryptophan. A D gene is named only where the DNA matches it firmly. Rows give clone size only sometimes, using once, few, many, or a class for an expanded clone.

J | D | V | size | CDR3 | DNA
TRBJ1-2 | . | TRBV9 | . | CASSGVQSNGYTF | TGTGCCAGCAGCGGGGTCCAGTCGAATGGCTACACCTTC
TRBJ1-1 | TRBD1 | TRBV28 | . | CASSSLGQVGDTEAFF | TGTGCCAGCAGTTCCTTGGGACAGGTCGGAGACACTGAAGCTTTCTTT
TRBJ2-7 | . | TRBV10-2 | . | CASSSYRSPYEQYF | TGCGCCAGCAGTTCGTACAGGAGCCCCTACGAGCAGTACTTC
TRBJ2-3 | TRBD2 | TRBV5-1 | . | CASSLLAVNTDTQYF | TGCGCCAGCAGCTTGCTAGCGGTAAACACAGATACGCAGTATTTT
TRBJ1-1 | TRBD1 | TRBV19 | . | CASSFRQGVLTEAFF | TGTGCCAGTAGTTTCAGACAGGGGGTTTTGACTGAAGCTTTCTTT
TRBJ2-7 | TRBD2 | TRBV7-9 | . | CASSYASGNIYEQYF | TGTGCCAGCAGCTATGCTAGCGGGAATATCTACGAGCAGTACTTC
TRBJ2-7 | . | TRBV27 | . | CASRLGAGDYEQYF | TGTGCCAGCAGGCTTGGGGCAGGCGACTACGAGCAGTACTTC
TRBJ1-1 | TRBD1 | TRBV30 | few | CAWRRTGYKSEAFF | TGTGCCTGGAGGAGGACAGGGTATAAGTCTGAAGCTTTCTTT
TRBJ2-7 | . | TRBV29-1 | . | CSVVSIFTYEQYF | TGCAGCGTTGTGTCTATCTTTACCTACGAGCAGTACTTC
TRBJ1-5 | . | TRBV2 | . | CASYGDRTSQHF | TGTGCCAGCTATGGGGATCGGACGTCCCAGCATTTT
TRBJ1-2 | TRBD1 | TRBV7-9 | once | CASSPTGGQNYGYTF | TGTGCCAGCAGTCCCACAGGGGGCCAAAACTATGGCTACACCTTC
TRBJ2-1 | TRBD1 | TRBV27 | . | CASSSGQGATYNEQFF | TGTGCCAGCAGTTCGGGACAGGGGGCGACCTACAATGAGCAGTTCTTC
TRBJ2-3 | TRBD1 | TRBV7-6 | . | CASSWDPGQGPTDTQYF | TGTGCCAGCAGCTGGGATCCGGGACAGGGACCCACAGATACGCAGTATTTT
TRBJ2-7 | . | TRBV6-6 | . | CASTPDPGISYEQYF | TGTGCCAGCACCCCCGACCCCGGGATTTCCTACGAGCAGTACTTC
TRBJ1-2 | . | TRBV18 | . | CASSPPGRSNYGYTF | TGTGCCAGCTCACCACCCGGGAGATCGAACTATGGCTACACCTTC
TRBJ2-1 | TRBD2 | TRBV19 | . | CASSILAGGVNEQFF | TGTGCCAGTAGTATCCTAGCGGGAGGGGTGAATGAGCAGTTCTTC
TRBJ2-3 | . | TRBV11-3 | . | CASSSGPNTDTQYF | TGTGCCAGCAGCTCGGGACCGAACACAGATACGCAGTATTTT
TRBJ1-6 | . | TRBV6-5 | . | CASRAVYNSPLHF | TGTGCCAGCAGGGCGGTGTATAATTCACCCCTCCACTTT
TRBJ2-7 | . | TRBV2 | . | CASSVRSPYEQYF | TGTGCCAGCAGTGTTAGATCTCCCTACGAGCAGTACTTC
TRBJ1-1 | . | TRBV4-3 | . | CASSQSHFNTEAFF | TGCGCCAGCAGCCAGTCACATTTTAACACTGAAGCTTTCTTT
TRBJ2-3 | . | TRBV30 | . | CAWSSTTSTDTQYF | TGTGCCTGGAGTAGTACCACTAGCACAGATACGCAGTATTTT
TRBJ2-5 | . | TRBV7-9 | once | CASSLGRTDQETQYF | TGTGCCAGCAGCTTAGGCCGGACGGACCAAGAGACCCAGTACTTC
TRBJ2-1 | . | TRBV7-2 | . | CASSLVTYNEQFF | TGTGCCAGCAGCCTAGTAACGTACAATGAGCAGTTCTTC
TRBJ1-3 | . | TRBV10-3 | . | CAIRGTNGTGNTIYF | TGTGCCATCAGGGGGACCAATGGGACTGGAAACACCATATATTTT
TRBJ2-1 | . | TRBV4-1 | . | CASSQDFNNEQFF | TGCGCCAGCAGCCAAGATTTCAATAATGAGCAGTTCTTC
TRBJ1-6 | . | TRBV6-5 | once | CASSGHTNSPLHF | TGTGCCAGCAGCGGACACACCAATTCACCCCTCCACTTT
TRBJ2-1 | . | TRBV29-1 | . | CSARGVLGSYNEQFF | TGCAGCGCTCGGGGTGTTCTTGGCTCCTACAATGAGCAGTTCTTC
TRBJ2-7 | TRBD2 | TRBV9 | . | CASSPLLAASSYEQYF | TGTGCCAGCAGCCCACTTCTAGCGGCGAGCTCCTACGAGCAGTACTTC
TRBJ2-1 | TRBD2 | TRBV13 | . | CASSQAGEGWNEQFF | TGTGCCAGCAGCCAAGCGGGAGAGGGCTGGAATGAGCAGTTCTTC
TRBJ1-1 | . | TRBV29-1 | . | CSVRAENTEAFF | TGCAGCGTTCGGGCAGAGAACACTGAAGCTTTCTTT
TRBJ2-7 | . | TRBV5-5 | . | CASSPAAVTGVYEQYF | TGTGCCAGCAGCCCCGCAGCGGTCACGGGGGTGTACGAGCAGTACTTC
TRBJ2-3 | . | TRBV7-7 | . | CASSLTFLATDTQYF | TGTGCCAGCAGCTTAACGTTTCTAGCGACAGATACGCAGTATTTT
TRBJ1-1 | . | TRBV7-2 | . | CASSLEVFMNTEAFF | TGTGCCAGCAGCTTAGAGGTATTCATGAACACTGAAGCTTTCTTT
TRBJ1-1 | . | TRBV14 | . | CASSQQIQIPTEAFF | TGTGCCAGCAGCCAACAAATCCAAATACCCACTGAAGCTTTCTTT
TRBJ1-4 | . | TRBV19 | . | CASSKGGIGEKLFF | TGTGCCAGTAGCAAGGGGGGAATCGGAGAAAAACTGTTTTTT
TRBJ2-1 | . | TRBV5-1 | . | CASSSLAGTSNEQFF | TGCGCCAGCAGCTCCCTAGCCGGGACCTCCAATGAGCAGTTCTTC
TRBJ2-7 | . | TRBV30 | . | CAWKVGSYEQYF | TGTGCCTGGAAAGTCGGCTCCTACGAGCAGTACTTC
TRBJ1-5 | TRBD1 | TRBV15 | . | CATRGTGDSNQPQHF | TGTGCCACCAGAGGGACAGGGGATAGCAATCAGCCCCAGCATTTT
TRBJ2-2 | TRBD2 | TRBV27 | . | CASRGLAEVTGELFF | TGTGCCAGCAGGGGACTAGCGGAGGTCACCGGGGAGCTGTTTTTT
TRBJ2-5 | . | TRBV5-1 | . | CASSLAGETQYF | TGCGCCAGCAGCTTGGCGGGGGAGACCCAGTACTTC
TRBJ2-1 | . | TRBV27 | . | CASSLPGTYNEQFF | TGTGCCAGCAGTTTGCCGGGTACTTACAATGAGCAGTTCTTC